These 3 T cell receptor beta chains were all obtained from the same sample, sequenced in a study of T cell responses to AZD1222 COVID-19 vaccine. Produced via immunoSEQ multiplex PCR; TCRdb's table is partial and in-frame only. The profile shows about 200,000 clones, roughly 92% of them singletons. The specimen comprised peripheral blood, sampled on day 0 of AZD1222 vaccination. The receptors come from an adult in good health.

This chain links TRBV30 with TRBJ2-5, with D possibly matching TRBD2 (6 bases). Looked up from germline, CDR1 is GTSNPN and CDR2 is SVGIG (reference sequence). V lost 0 bases and J 5 bases, leaving 10 bases between the germline ends. The CDR3 contains 13 residues. CDR3 region: CAWSVRAGETQYF. The CDR3 DNA is TGTGCCTGGAGTGTTAGGGCGGGGGAGACCCAGTACTTC.

This clone has just one count. V is TRBV12-3 or TRBV12-4 and J is TRBJ1-1; D is uncertain. The CDR3 consists of 13 residues. V was clipped by 4 bases and J by 10 bases, with 16 bases between them. The CDR3 DNA is TGTGCCAGCAGTTCCTTAGGGTCTGGTGGAGCTTTCTTT. Translation gives CASSSLGSGGAFF.

This sequence joins TRBV19 and TRBJ1-2; 9 bases are a match to TRBD1. J lost 2 bases, V lost 5 bases, and 6 bases had no gene match. Germline CDR1 reads LNHDA; CDR2 reads SQIVND (reference sequence). The CDR3 runs to 15 residues. CDR3 protein: CASSYTGTGNYGYTF. The CDR3 DNA reads as TGTGCCAGTAGTTACACCGGGACAGGGAACTATGGCTACACCTTC.